Listed here are 15 T cell receptor beta chains from one sample, sequenced in a study of shared clonotypes between healthy human individuals. Clones were read by immunoSEQ multiplex PCR, and TCRdb kept only the in-frame ones, dropping some. The data hold about 980,000 clones, with around 80% observed a single time. The sequenced sample was memory CD4+ T cells sorted from blood. Specified subset: CD45RA-negative fraction. These receptors came from a man younger than 35 in good health.

This clone came up a few times. V usage is TRBV10-2 and J usage is TRBJ1-3; D uncertain. Germline V lookup: CDR1 WSHSY, CDR2 SAAADI. The germline V and J ends were trimmed by 3 bases and 8 bases, with 11 bases remaining between them. The CDR3 has 13 amino acids. This chain's CDR3 is CASSEGGSYTIYF. CDR3 sequence (DNA): TGCGCCAGCAGTGAAGGAGGGTCTTACACCATATATTTT.

The rearrangement joins TRBV21-1 to TRBJ1-1; TRBD1 is the table's D call, not checked against the DNA. TRBV21-1 is assigned pseudogene status. CDR3 length: 14 residues. The CDR3 coding sequence is TGTGCCAGCAGCAAAGGACAGAAGGTCACTGAAGCTTTCTTT. Its protein product is CASSKGQKVTEAFF.

For the CDR3, the DNA is TGTGCCAGCAGCTTGGGGTTCGGAGTCTCTGGAAACACCATATATTTT. This sequence encodes CASSLGFGVSGNTIYF. The chain couples TRBV5-6 to TRBJ1-3; no reliable D call. The CDR3 length is 16 residues. Trimming stripped 0 bases from V and 0 bases from J, with 10 bases between. Per germline, CDR1 SGHDT and CDR2 YYEEEE. The full variable domain, in which reference TRBV5-6 and TRBJ1-3 provide the parts outside the CDR3, is DAGVTQSPTHLIKTRGQQVTLRCSPKSGHDTVSWYQQALGQGPQFIFQYYEEEERQRGNFPDRFSGHQFPNYSSELNVNALLLGDSALYLCASSLGFGVSGNTIYFGEGSWLTVV.

The rearrangement joins TRBV29-1 to TRBJ2-1; no firm D call. CDR1 and CDR2 (germline): SQVTM, ANQGSEA. The V end lost 3 bases, the J end lost 5 bases, and 5 bases lay between the germline ends. The CDR3 has 11 residues. The CDR3 is CSVEVHNEQFF. CDR3 in DNA: TGCAGCGTTGAGGTCCACAATGAGCAGTTCTTC.

V is TRBV6-6 and J is TRBJ2-1, with 7 bases aligning to TRBD2. Trimming removed 5 bases from V and 15 bases from J; junction bases left unmatched: 10. This CDR3 comprises 12 residues. Germline CDR1 reads MNHNY; CDR2 reads SVGAGI (reference sequence). The CDR3 loop is CASSTWTSTLFF. CDR3 in DNA: TGTGCCAGCAGTACCTGGACTAGTACCCTGTTCTTC.

The rearrangement joins TRBV6-5 to TRBJ1-4; D not resolved. The germline gives CDR1 MNHEY, CDR2 SVGAGI. The CDR3 totals 13 residues. V shed 0 bases and J shed 4 bases, with 3 bases lying between them. CDR3 protein: CASSYSFNEKLFF. The DNA of the CDR3 is TGTGCCAGCAGTTACTCTTTTAATGAAAAACTGTTTTTT.

Many counts were recorded for this clone. The genes are TRBV5-1 and TRBJ2-3; D might be TRBD2 (6 bases). Trimming pared 4 bases from V and 6 bases from J, leaving 18 bases between. The germline V gene has CDR1 SGHRS and CDR2 YFSETQ. The CDR3 is made up of 15 amino acids. CDR3 sequence (DNA): TGCGCCAGCAGCGCAGGGACTCCCCGAGGGGATACGCAGTATTTT. This translates into CASSAGTPRGDTQYF.

A single count supports this clone. The rearrangement links TRBV28 to TRBJ1-2; TRBD1 matches at 9 bases. The CDR3 is 15 amino acids. CDR1 and CDR2 from the germline V gene are MDHEN and SYDVKM. V lost 4 bases to trimming and J lost 0 bases; unmatched junction nucleotides: 3. The CDR3 here is CASSSTGGPNYGYTF. CDR3 nucleotides: TGTGCCAGCAGTTCGACAGGGGGTCCTAACTATGGCTACACCTTC.

The chain recombines TRBV7-9 with TRBJ2-3, with D possibly TRBD1 on 6 matching bases. The germline V and J ends were trimmed by 5 bases and 4 bases, with 13 bases remaining between them. The CDR3 has 14 residues. CDR1 SEHNR and CDR2 FQNEAQ come from the germline V gene (reference sequence). CDR3 residues: CASSVAGTPDTQYF. DNA of the CDR3: TGTGCCAGCAGCGTCGCTGGGACACCAGATACGCAGTATTTT. Combining the CDR3 with reference TRBV7-9 and TRBJ2-3 gives the whole variable domain DTGVSQNPRHKITKRGQNVTFRCDPISEHNRLYWYRQTLGQGPEFLTYFQNEAQLEKSRLLSDRFSAERPKGSFSTLEIQRTEQGDSAMYLCASSVAGTPDTQYFGPGTRLTVL.

Comment on this clone: Other DNA sequences within the sample encode an identical CDR3. This chain connects TRBV19 to TRBJ1-1, with a possible D match to TRBD1 (5 bases). The V end lost 8 bases, the J end lost 1 base, and 11 bases lay between the germline ends. The CDR3 loop spans 13 amino acids. The germline CDR1 and CDR2 sequences are LNHDA and SQIVND (reference sequence). CDR3 amino acids: CASSGHANTEAFF. The CDR3, as DNA: TGTGCCAGTTCTGGACACGCGAACACTGAAGCTTTCTTT. Based on the CDR3 plus reference TRBV19 and TRBJ1-1, the full variable domain is DGGITQSPKYLFRKEGQNVTLSCEQNLNHDAMYWYRQDPGQGLRLIYYSQIVNDFQKGDIAEGYSVSREKKESFPLTVTSAQKNPTAFYLCASSGHANTEAFFGQGTRLTVV.

V is TRBV6-4 and J is TRBJ1-1; no reliable D call. CDR1 and CDR2 (germline): MRHNA, SNTAGT. The V end was cut by 2 bases, the J end by 4 bases, with 8 bases between. The CDR3 totals 13 residues. The CDR3 DNA sequence: TGTGCCAGCAGTGACAGGCCGACCACTGAAGCTTTCTTT. Residues: CASSDRPTTEAFF.

This sequence joins TRBV4-1 and TRBJ1-4; D remains unclear. V was shortened by 1 base and J by 4 bases, with 13 bases between the two germline ends. Germline CDR1 is MGHRA and CDR2 is YSYEKL. This CDR3 comprises 16 residues. Here the CDR3 reads CASSQVRLNFNEKLFF. The CDR3 nucleotides are TGCGCCAGCAGCCAAGTCAGGCTTAATTTTAATGAAAAACTGTTTTTT.

Worth noting for this clone: One junction end disagrees with the germline gene, perhaps due to a read error. This chain connects TRBV4-2 to TRBJ2-5; 8 bases agree with TRBD1. Germline V gene sequence: CDR1 LGHNA, CDR2 YNFKEQ. The CDR3 is made up of 13 amino acids. DNA for the CDR3: TGTGCCAGCAGCAAAGACAGGGGAGAGACCCAGTACTTC. It is translated as CASSKDRGETQYF.

Concerning this clone itself: Additional DNA sequences in this sample encode the identical CDR3. This chain connects TRBV18 to TRBJ1-1; D might be TRBD1 (5 bases). Trimming removed 2 bases from V and 2 bases from J, with 12 bases in between. In germline, CDR1 is KGHSH, CDR2 LQKENI. CDR3 size: 15 residues. The CDR3 loop reads CASSPSGTVNTEAFF. CDR3 sequence (DNA): TGTGCCAGCTCACCATCGGGGACTGTCAACACTGAAGCTTTCTTT. The whole variable domain, filled in from reference TRBV18 and TRBJ1-1, reads NAGVMQNPRHLVRRRGQEARLRCSPMKGHSHVYWYRQLPEEGLKFMVYLQKENIIDESGMPKERFSAEFPKEGPSILRIQQVVRGDSAAYFCASSPSGTVNTEAFFGQGTRLTVV.

The rearrangement joins TRBV6-5 to TRBJ1-1; 8 bases map to TRBD1. This CDR3 region has 14 residues. CDR1 is MNHEY and CDR2 is SVGAGI in the germline V gene. The V gene end was trimmed by 5 bases and the J gene end by 1 base; junction bases not matched to a gene: 3. CDR3 bases: TGTGCCAGCAGTCACCAGGGGGCGAACACTGAAGCTTTCTTT. It encodes CASSHQGANTEAFF.